A selection of T cell receptor beta chains follows, all from one sample in a study of T cell responses to AZD1222 COVID-19 vaccine. Clones were read by immunoSEQ multiplex PCR, and TCRdb kept only the in-frame ones, dropping some. The table lists approximately 220,000 clones, just over 90% of them singletons, with roughly 0.99% in the top ten. Here the sequenced sample was peripheral blood, taken on day 0 of MenACWY control vaccination. These receptors all come from an adult in good health. CDR3s include the opening cysteine and the closing phenylalanine or tryptophan. D genes are given only for firm matches. The listing skips clone size in some rows; elsewhere it reads once, few, many or a size class.

>TRBJ2-3|NA|TRBV5-1|NA
CASSRTSLSTDTQYF
TGCGCCAGCAGCAGAACTAGCCTTAGCACAGATACGCAGTATTTT
>TRBJ1-3|NA|TRBV18|NA
CASSPAFETTIYF
TGTGCCAGCTCACCCGCCTTCGAAACGACCATATATTTT
>TRBJ2-3|NA|TRBV18|NA
CASSPGEDTQYF
TGTGCCAGCTCACCCGGGGAGGATACGCAGTATTTT
>TRBJ1-2|NA|TRBV6-5|once
CASSYDSPPYGYTF
TGTGCCAGCAGTTACGACAGTCCCCCCTATGGCTACACCTTC
>TRBJ1-2|TRBD1|TRBV19|NA
CASSGLGQGNNYGYTF
TGTGCCAGTAGTGGGCTCGGACAGGGGAACAACTATGGCTACACCTTC
>TRBJ1-2|NA|TRBV23-1|NA
CASRATGNGYTF
TGCGCCAGCAGGGCCACAGGCAACGGCTACACCTTC
>TRBJ1-5|NA|TRBV21-1|NA
CASSEGGGTRYPLSNQPQHF
TGTGCCAGCAGCGAGGGGGGGGGCACGCGATATCCCCTAAGCAATCAGCCCCAGCATTTT
>TRBJ2-7|NA|TRBV11-2|NA
CASSLGGRMSYEQYF
TGTGCCAGCAGCTTGGGGGGACGGATGAGCTACGAGCAGTACTTC
>TRBJ2-5|NA|TRBV7-2|NA
CASSVLEGETQYF
TGTGCCAGCAGCGTACTGGAGGGGGAGACCCAGTACTTC
>TRBJ2-6|NA|TRBV27|NA
CASSFIGTRSGISGANVLTF
TGTGCCAGCAGTTTTATTGGGACCCGAAGTGGGATCTCTGGGGCCAACGTCCTGACTTTC
>TRBJ1-1|NA|TRBV19|NA
CASSIGRGTNTEAFF
TGTGCCAGTAGTATAGGGCGAGGGACGAACACTGAAGCTTTCTTT
>TRBJ1-3|NA|TRBV3-1/TRBV3-2|NA
CASSQVSGWTGNTIYF
TGTGCCAGCAGCCAAGTGTCAGGTTGGACTGGAAACACCATATATTTT
>TRBJ1-2|NA|TRBV28|NA
CASSLRGNYGYTF
TGTGCCAGCAGTTTGCGAGGGAACTATGGCTACACCTTC
>TRBJ2-5|NA|TRBV5-1|NA
CASSFGETQYF
TGCGCCAGCAGCTTTGGGGAGACCCAGTACTTC
>TRBJ2-1|TRBD1|TRBV7-9|NA
CASSLAQGSYNEQFF
TGTGCCAGCAGCTTAGCACAGGGGTCCTACAATGAGCAGTTCTTC